The clone carrying this T cell receptor (beta chain) has ten or more counts. The sample belongs to a study of shared clonotypes between healthy human individuals. Study summary: The composition of the donors was a couple of women and a few men aged 18 to 49.

Deep-level assay runs were performed. Unsorted PBMC samples were amplified in replicate PCRs containing roughly 300 ng DNA, about 28,000 T cell genomes. Libraries were prepared by immunoSEQ multiplex PCR; TCRdb keeps only in-frame clonotypes and omits some of them. The table includes about 510,000 clones, 79% detected once. The receptor's source is a middle-aged woman in good health. Some clones in this sample may be carry-over from other donors' samples. Sequences were obtained from PBMCs.

CDR3 sequence reads: CASSLGQGAGAGDETQYF. CDR3 DNA: TGTGCCAGCAGCCTTGGACAGGGGGCCGGTGCGGGGGATGAGACCCAGTACTTC. This chain links TRBV11-3 with TRBJ2-5, with 11 positions matching TRBD1. CDR1 and CDR2 from the germline V gene are SGHNT and YENEEA. CDR3 length: 18 amino acids. J was trimmed by 5 bases and V by 5 bases; bases with no gene match: 16.